A single sample is the source of the 32 T cell receptor beta chains below, sequenced in a study of T cell responses to AZD1222 COVID-19 vaccine. Sequencing used immunoSEQ multiplex PCR; TCRdb keeps in-frame clones, though not all of them. The sample lists approximately 120,000 clones, about 85% occurring once. Material: peripheral blood, obtained on day 0 of AZD1222 vaccination. Receptors were obtained from an adult in good health.

The genes are TRBV10-3 and TRBJ2-7; 11 bases align to TRBD2. Germline values: CDR1 ENHRY, CDR2 SYGVKD. V lost 4 bases, J lost 5 bases, and 7 bases stayed unmatched. The CDR3 runs to 15 residues. This CDR3 is CAISGSGGVTHEQYF. In DNA form, the CDR3 reads TGTGCCATCAGTGGTAGCGGGGGGGTCACCCACGAGCAGTACTTC.

J is TRBJ1-6 and V is TRBV5-1; 8 nucleotides agree with TRBD1. The CDR3 contains 16 residues. V lost 0 bases to trimming and J lost 7 bases; unmatched junction nucleotides: 6. Germline lookup yields CDR1 SGHRS and CDR2 YFSETQ. CDR3 sequence (DNA): TGCGCCAGCAGCTTGGAAGGACAGGGAGCAAATTCACCCCTCCACTTT. This sequence encodes CASSLEGQGANSPLHF.

The chain has TRBV24-1 and TRBJ1-1, with a possible D match to TRBD1 (5 bases). The CDR3 has 13 residues. Trimming shortened V by 1 base and J by 12 bases, and 14 bases separated the two germline ends. Germline CDR1 and CDR2: KGHDR and SFDVKD. DNA of the CDR3: TGTGCCACCAGTGATTTTACCGGGGCCGGTACTTTCTTT. Translation gives CATSDFTGAGTFF.

This clone was observed a handful of times. The V gene is TRBV5-1, the J gene TRBJ2-7; 8 bases are a match to TRBD2. Per germline, CDR1 SGHRS and CDR2 YFSETQ. V lost 0 bases to trimming and J lost 2 bases; unmatched junction nucleotides: 13. CDR3 length: 18 amino acids. CDR3 coding DNA: TGCGCCAGCAGCTTGGGGGCCCCCGGGACTAGATACGCCTACGAGCAGTACTTC. Its translation is CASSLGAPGTRYAYEQYF.

This chain uses TRBV5-1 with TRBJ2-1; 9 nucleotides align to TRBD2. Germline-derived CDR1 and CDR2 are SGHRS and YFSETQ. The CDR3 is 16 amino acids. Germline trimming cut 2 bases from V and 4 bases from J; bases unmatched to any gene: 7. As DNA, the CDR3 is TGCGCCAGCAGCTTACCAGCGGGAGGTATATACAATGAGCAGTTCTTC. Amino acids: CASSLPAGGIYNEQFF.

V and J are TRBV7-8 and TRBJ2-2; no firm D call. Germline loops: CDR1 SGHVS, CDR2 FQNEAQ. Trimming removed 4 bases at V and 6 bases at J, with 12 bases between. This CDR3 has 14 residues. CDR3 loop: CASSSSVTAGELFF. For the CDR3, the DNA is TGTGCCAGCAGCTCTTCGGTTACGGCCGGGGAGCTGTTTTTT.

The chain couples TRBV9 to TRBJ1-2; the match to TRBD1 covers 7 bases. With V trimmed by 2 bases and J by 3 bases, 4 bases remained unmatched. Looked up from germline, CDR1 is SGDLS and CDR2 is YYNGEE. This CDR3 is built from 14 residues. As DNA, the CDR3 is TGTGCCAGCAGCGTGACAGGGAACGACTATGGCTACACCTTC. This codes for CASSVTGNDYGYTF. Full variable domain (outside the CDR3, taken from reference TRBV9 and TRBJ1-2): DSGVTQTPKHLITATGQRVTLRCSPRSGDLSVYWYQQSLDQGLQFLIQYYNGEERAKGNILERFSAQQFPDLHSELNLSSLELGDSALYFCASSVTGNDYGYTFGSGTRLTVV.

The rearrangement links TRBV7-2 to TRBJ2-1, with TRBD2 identical over 9 bases. This CDR3 contains 15 residues. Losses at the gene ends were 1 base for V and 5 bases for J; bases not matched to a gene: 3. Germline loops: CDR1 SGHTA, CDR2 FQGNSA. The CDR3 spells CASSLVAGVNNEQFF. CDR3 sequence (DNA): TGTGCCAGCAGCTTAGTAGCGGGGGTCAACAATGAGCAGTTCTTC.

The CDR3 sequence is CASSPSGAGTYEQYF. The CDR3 coding sequence is TGTGCCAGCTCACCTTCAGGGGCTGGAACCTACGAGCAGTACTTC. The chain links TRBV18 to TRBJ2-7, with D possibly TRBD1 on 6 matching bases. The CDR3 runs 15 residues. Trimming cost V 3 bases and J 2 bases, with 14 bases left between them. Germline CDR1 KGHSH, CDR2 LQKENI.

This rearrangement joins TRBV6-2 or TRBV6-3 to TRBJ2-2; D is perhaps TRBD1 (5 bases). Germline-derived CDR1 and CDR2 are MNHEY and SVGEGT. The CDR3 sequence is 15 residues long. V was trimmed by 6 bases and J by 6 bases, leaving 17 bases between them. The CDR3 is CASSRQPFIAGELFF. For the CDR3, the DNA is TGTGCCAGCAGCCGACAGCCCTTTATCGCCGGGGAGCTGTTTTTT.

This chain connects TRBV10-3 to TRBJ1-2; tentatively, D is TRBD1 (6 bases). With 9 bases removed from V and 2 bases from J, the gap between germline ends came to 16 bases. Germline CDR1 and CDR2: ENHRY and SYGVKD. The CDR3 sequence is 14 residues long. CDR3 amino acids: CAIRPGGANYGYTF. CDR3 sequence (DNA): TGTGCCATAAGGCCGGGGGGGGCCAACTATGGCTACACCTTC.

V gene TRBV21-1 combines with J gene TRBJ1-2; TRBD1, as called in the table, went unchecked against the DNA. TRBV21-1 is a pseudogene. The CDR3 extends over 17 amino acids. The CDR3 region has the DNA TGTGCCAGCAGCAAAGGGGGACAGCCCTCCCCCCTCTATGGCTACACCTTC. Amino acid sequence: CASSKGGQPSPLYGYTF.

The chain couples TRBV5-1 to TRBJ1-5, with D perhaps TRBD1 (6 bases). The CDR3 runs 15 residues. Germline V gene sequence: CDR1 SGHRS, CDR2 YFSETQ. Trimming left V 4 bases short and J 5 bases short, with 16 bases between. CDR3 sequence: CASSIRTGGDQPQHF. In DNA form, the CDR3 reads TGCGCCAGCAGCATCCGGACCGGGGGCGATCAGCCCCAGCATTTT.

The chain couples TRBV19 to TRBJ2-7; 12 nucleotides agree with TRBD2. This CDR3 contains 17 residues. Germline trimming cut 8 bases from V and 6 bases from J; bases unmatched to any gene: 17. Germline CDR1 and CDR2: LNHDA and SQIVND (reference sequence). The CDR3 here is CASFTTSGRVQGGEQYF. DNA of the CDR3: TGTGCCAGTTTCACGACTAGCGGGAGAGTACAAGGTGGCGAGCAGTACTTC.

The chain joins TRBV5-4 to TRBJ2-2, with D tentatively TRBD1 (5 bases). Germline assignment: CDR1 SGHNT and CDR2 YYREEE (reference sequence). V dropped 3 bases and J dropped 4 bases, with 13 bases sitting between them. The CDR3 consists of 15 residues. CDR3 in amino acids: CASSWMTVGTGELFF. In nucleotides, the CDR3 is TGTGCCAGCAGCTGGATGACAGTGGGCACCGGGGAGCTGTTTTTT.

V is TRBV28 and J is TRBJ2-1; D may match TRBD1 or TRBD2 (5 bases each). The V end was cut by 2 bases, the J end by 8 bases, with 13 bases between. The germline CDR1 and CDR2 sequences are MDHEN and SYDVKM. The CDR3 totals 14 residues. The CDR3 bases are TGTGCCAGCAGTTTAGGTCCAATGGGGGATGAGCAGTTCTTC. It codes for CASSLGPMGDEQFF.

The chain is built from TRBV5-4 and TRBJ1-6; the D is unclear. Trimming pared 4 bases from V and 10 bases from J, leaving 12 bases between. The length of the CDR3 is 13 residues. The V gene's germline CDR1 is SGHNT and CDR2 YYREEE (reference sequence). For the CDR3, the DNA is TGTGCCAGCAGCCCTGCCCGTAACTCACCCCTCCACTTT. Translating it yields CASSPARNSPLHF.

The CDR3 DNA sequence: TGTGCCAGCAGCTTAGACGCACGGGGTGGAGGCTATGGCTACACCTTC. As protein: CASSLDARGGGYGYTF. The chain is built from TRBV7-9 and TRBJ1-2, with D unclear. The CDR3 consists of 16 residues. Trimming took 1 base from V and 4 from J, leaving 16 bases between them. Germline CDR1 SEHNR, CDR2 FQNEAQ (reference sequence).

This chain uses TRBV7-8 with TRBJ2-7; 11 bases agree with TRBD2. Germline V gene data show CDR1 as SGHVS and CDR2 as FQNEAQ. The CDR3 is 15 residues long. V shed 5 bases, J shed 5 bases, and the junction held 8 bases outside the gene matches. DNA for the CDR3: TGTGCCAGCAGCGTTAGCGGGAGGGCCTTGGACGAGCAGTACTTC. Residues: CASSVSGRALDEQYF.

The chain carries TRBV7-9 and TRBJ1-4; D is perhaps TRBD1 (6 bases). Trimming removed 5 bases from V and 3 bases from J, with 22 bases in between. Germline CDR1 reads SEHNR; CDR2 reads FQNEAQ (reference sequence). The CDR3 covers 18 residues. CDR3 sequence reads: CASSPTNTGMIPNEKLFF. Written as DNA, the CDR3 is TGTGCCAGCAGCCCGACGAATACAGGGATGATTCCTAATGAAAAACTGTTTTTT. Full variable domain (missing parts from reference TRBV7-9 and TRBJ1-4): DTGVSQNPRHKITKRGQNVTFRCDPISEHNRLYWYRQTLGQGPEFLTYFQNEAQLEKSRLLSDRFSAERPKGSFSTLEIQRTEQGDSAMYLCASSPTNTGMIPNEKLFFGSGTQLSVL.

The genes are TRBV19 and TRBJ2-7; 9 nucleotides agree with TRBD2. This CDR3 comprises 15 residues. J was trimmed by 5 bases and V by 6 bases; bases with no gene match: 11. CDR1 is LNHDA and CDR2 is SQIVND in the germline V gene (reference sequence). The CDR3 is CASSPEVAGDHEQYF. In DNA form, the CDR3 reads TGTGCCAGTAGCCCCGAGGTAGCGGGGGATCACGAGCAGTACTTC.

V usage is TRBV4-2 and J usage is TRBJ2-5, with 10 bases aligning to TRBD1. Germline V gene lookup returns CDR1 LGHNA and CDR2 YNFKEQ. The CDR3 contains 16 residues. Germline trimming cut 1 base from V and 1 base from J; bases unmatched to any gene: 3. The CDR3 DNA reads TGTGCCAGCAGCCAAGGAGACAGGGGGCTCCAAGAGACCCAGTACTTC. This translates into CASSQGDRGLQETQYF.

V usage is TRBV3-1 (or the pseudogene TRBV3-2) and J usage is TRBJ1-2, with 10 bases lining up with TRBD1. Germline loops: CDR1 LGHDT, CDR2 YNNKEL (reference sequence). This CDR3 is built from 15 residues. V lost 3 bases, J lost 4 bases, and 5 bases stayed unmatched. CDR3 residues: CASSHRDRGIYGYTF. The CDR3 coding sequence is TGTGCCAGCAGCCATAGGGACAGGGGTATCTATGGCTACACCTTC.

V gene TRBV6-4 combines with J gene TRBJ1-6; D not resolved. The ends were cut back, 4 bases at V and 8 bases at J, with 9 bases in the middle. Per the germline V gene, CDR1 is MRHNA and CDR2 is SNTAGT. This CDR3 spans 13 amino acids. This CDR3 reads CASSVEQDSPLHF. CDR3 coding DNA: TGTGCCAGCAGTGTAGAGCAGGATTCACCCCTCCACTTT.

The rearrangement links TRBV19 to TRBJ1-1; 7 nucleotides align to TRBD1. The CDR3 length is 19 residues. With V trimmed by 7 bases and J by 0 bases, 20 bases remained unmatched. CDR1 LNHDA and CDR2 SQIVND come from the germline V gene (reference sequence). CDR3 amino acids: CASTPKGSPQGVMNTEAFF. CDR3 nucleotide sequence: TGTGCCAGTACTCCGAAGGGGAGCCCGCAGGGGGTCATGAACACTGAAGCTTTCTTT.

V is TRBV10-2 and J is TRBJ2-3, with 11 bases that match TRBD2. In germline, CDR1 is WSHSY, CDR2 SAAADI. The trim removed 11 bases at V and 5 bases at J, leaving 12 bases unmatched. The CDR3 covers 15 residues. CDR3 bases: TGCGCCTTTAGGAATAGCGGGGGGGCCAGAGATACGCAGTATTTT. It codes for CAFRNSGGARDTQYF.

The J gene is TRBJ1-3, the V gene TRBV3-1 (or the pseudogene TRBV3-2); TRBD1 is a possible D gene (6 bases). The CDR3 has 17 residues. CDR1 and CDR2 from the germline V gene are LGHDT and YNNKEL (reference sequence). V dropped 1 base and J dropped 4 bases, with 17 bases sitting between them. CDR3 amino acids: CASSQATQGFSGNTIYF. CDR3 DNA sequence: TGTGCCAGCAGCCAAGCGACACAGGGATTTTCGGGAAACACCATATATTTT.

The gene calls are TRBV27 and TRBJ1-1, with D perhaps TRBD1 (5 bases). CDR3 length: 15 residues. Germline CDR1 reads MNHEY; CDR2 reads SMNVEV (reference sequence). With 6 bases removed from V and 0 bases from J, the gap between germline ends came to 14 bases. For the CDR3, the DNA is TGTGCCAGCAGAGGTTCGGGCAGGGTGAACACTGAAGCTTTCTTT. The encoded protein is CASRGSGRVNTEAFF.

The chain links TRBV19 to TRBJ1-5; D may be TRBD1 (5 bases). The CDR3 totals 15 residues. CDR1 and CDR2 from the germline V gene are LNHDA and SQIVND (reference sequence). Trimming stripped 10 bases from V and 7 bases from J, with 23 bases between. The CDR3 is CAIGPRDSSRQPQHF. The CDR3 DNA reads TGTGCCATCGGACCACGGGACTCTTCAAGGCAGCCCCAGCATTTT.

The chain uses TRBV7-9 and TRBJ1-2; a possible D gene is TRBD1 (5 bases). The germline gives CDR1 SEHNR, CDR2 FQNEAQ (reference sequence). V lost 1 base and J lost 8, with 11 bases in between. This CDR3 is 13 amino acids long. This chain's CDR3 is CASSLDQWGGYTF. The CDR3 DNA follows: TGTGCCAGCAGCTTAGATCAATGGGGCGGCTACACCTTC. The full variable domain, in which reference TRBV7-9 and TRBJ1-2 provide the parts outside the CDR3, is DTGVSQNPRHKITKRGQNVTFRCDPISEHNRLYWYRQTLGQGPEFLTYFQNEAQLEKSRLLSDRFSAERPKGSFSTLEIQRTEQGDSAMYLCASSLDQWGGYTFGSGTRLTVV.

The V gene is TRBV2, the J gene TRBJ1-5; D ambiguous. The CDR3 is 14 residues long. Trimming removed 8 bases from V and 0 bases from J, with 11 bases in between. CDR1 is SNHLY and CDR2 is FYNNEI in the germline V gene. The CDR3 protein is CASSRTDSNQPQHF. CDR3 DNA sequence: TGTGCCAGCTCCAGGACGGATAGCAATCAGCCCCAGCATTTT.

The chain links TRBV5-1 to TRBJ2-1, with D possibly TRBD2 on 6 matching bases. Germline CDR1 is SGHRS and CDR2 is YFSETQ. The CDR3 is 13 amino acids. The ends were cut back, 2 bases at V and 5 bases at J, with 8 bases in the middle. CDR3 amino acids: CASSFGGDNEQFF. Here the CDR3 DNA reads TGCGCCAGCAGCTTCGGCGGGGACAATGAGCAGTTCTTC.